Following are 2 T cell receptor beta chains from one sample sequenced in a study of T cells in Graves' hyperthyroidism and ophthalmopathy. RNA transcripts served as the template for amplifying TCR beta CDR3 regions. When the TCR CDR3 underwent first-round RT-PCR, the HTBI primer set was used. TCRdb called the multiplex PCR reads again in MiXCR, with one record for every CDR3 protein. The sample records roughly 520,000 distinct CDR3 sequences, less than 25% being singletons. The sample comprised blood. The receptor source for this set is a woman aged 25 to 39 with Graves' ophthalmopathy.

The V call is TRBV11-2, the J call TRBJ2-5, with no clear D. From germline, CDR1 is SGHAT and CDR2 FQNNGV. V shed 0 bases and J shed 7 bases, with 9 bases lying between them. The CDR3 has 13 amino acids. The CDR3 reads CASSLDTSATQYF. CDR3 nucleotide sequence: TGTGCCAGCAGCTTAGATACCTCCGCGACCCAGTACTTC.

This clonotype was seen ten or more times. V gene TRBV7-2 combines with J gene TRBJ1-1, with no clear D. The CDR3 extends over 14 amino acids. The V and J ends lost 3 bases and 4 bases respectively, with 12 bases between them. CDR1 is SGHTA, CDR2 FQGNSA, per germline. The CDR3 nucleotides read TGTGCCAGCAGCTTGAGCGCAGGCTCCACTGAAGCTTTCTTT. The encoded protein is CASSLSAGSTEAFF.